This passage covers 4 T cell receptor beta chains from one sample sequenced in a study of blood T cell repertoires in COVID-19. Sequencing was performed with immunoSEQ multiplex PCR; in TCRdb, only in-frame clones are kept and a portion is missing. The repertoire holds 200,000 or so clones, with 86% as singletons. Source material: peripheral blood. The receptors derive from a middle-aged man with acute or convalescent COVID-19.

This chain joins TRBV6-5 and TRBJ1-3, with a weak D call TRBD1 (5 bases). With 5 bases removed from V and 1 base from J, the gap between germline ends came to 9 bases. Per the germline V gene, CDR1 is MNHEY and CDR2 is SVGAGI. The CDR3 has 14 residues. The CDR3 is CASSNQGSGNTIYF. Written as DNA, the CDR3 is TGTGCCAGCAGTAACCAGGGATCTGGAAACACCATATATTTT.

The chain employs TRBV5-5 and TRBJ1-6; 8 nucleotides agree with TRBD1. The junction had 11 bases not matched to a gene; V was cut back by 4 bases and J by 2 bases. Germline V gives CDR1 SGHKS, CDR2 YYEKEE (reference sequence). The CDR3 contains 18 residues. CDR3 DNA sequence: TGTGCCAGCAGCCTCGATCAGGGGACAGGACCCTATAATTCACCCCTCCACTTT. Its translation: CASSLDQGTGPYNSPLHF.

As DNA, the CDR3 is TGTGCCAGCAGGCCTACAGGGCTTAACCGGTCACCCCTCCACTTT. This translates into CASRPTGLNRSPLHF. This rearrangement joins TRBV7-9 to TRBJ1-6; D is possibly TRBD1 (6 bases). This CDR3 comprises 15 residues. The V and J ends lost 6 bases and 10 bases respectively, with 19 bases between them. Germline-derived CDR1 and CDR2 are SEHNR and FQNEAQ (reference sequence).

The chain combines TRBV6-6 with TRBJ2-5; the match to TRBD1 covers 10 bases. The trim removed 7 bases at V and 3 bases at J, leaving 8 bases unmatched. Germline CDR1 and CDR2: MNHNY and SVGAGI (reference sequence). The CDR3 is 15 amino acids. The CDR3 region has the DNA TGTGCCAGCATGGGACAGGGGCTCATCGAAGAGACCCAGTACTTC. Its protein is CASMGQGLIEETQYF.